A selection of T cell receptor beta chains follows, all from one sample in a study of blood T cell repertoires in COVID-19. Method: immunoSEQ multiplex PCR; TCRdb's copy keeps in-frame clones and lacks some. The data hold 130,000 or so clones, with roughly four fifths observed a single time. Sequencing input: peripheral blood. These receptors were collected from a human donor in a cohort sampled during active COVID-19. Each CDR3 is given with its conserved first and last residue. Fields, in order: V gene, clone size, J gene, D gene, CDR3 DNA, CDR3 protein. A D gene is named only where the DNA matches it firmly. Clone size is not always given. Where it is, it says once, few, many or a class for expanded clones.

>TRBV13|NA|TRBJ2-7|TRBD1
TGTGCCAGCAGTCTCCCGGGACAGGAAACCTACGAGCAGTACTTC
CASSLPGQETYEQYF
>TRBV3-1/TRBV3-2|NA|TRBJ2-1|NA
TGTGCCAGCAGCCAAGTTTCGACTAATGAGCAGTTCTTC
CASSQVSTNEQFF
>TRBV4-2|NA|TRBJ1-2|NA
TGTGCCAGCAGCCTAAACATCCAGACAGCTAACTATGGCTACACCTTC
CASSLNIQTANYGYTF
>TRBV28|NA|TRBJ1-3|TRBD1
TGTGCCAGCAAAGGGACAGGGGGCTTTGGAAACACCATATATTTT
CASKGTGGFGNTIYF
>TRBV6-5|many|TRBJ1-1|NA
TGTGCCAGCAGCCCGACAGTTATGAACACTGAAGCTTTCTTT
CASSPTVMNTEAFF
>TRBV5-4|few|TRBJ2-2|NA
TGTGCCAGCAGCCCCGGTGGCGAAGGGAGAACCGGGGAGCTGTTTTTT
CASSPGGEGRTGELFF
>TRBV13|NA|TRBJ1-4|NA
TGTGCCAGCAGCTCCACGGCTACAGCAGAAAAACTGTTTTTT
CASSSTATAEKLFF
>TRBV20-1|NA|TRBJ1-5|TRBD1
TGCAGTGCTAGTCCAGGGGGAGTTAACAATCAGCCCCAGCATTTT
CSASPGGVNNQPQHF
>TRBV7-9|NA|TRBJ1-2|NA
TGTGCCAGCAGCTTAGCAGGGGTACCCAACTATGGCTACACCTTC
CASSLAGVPNYGYTF
>TRBV5-1|NA|TRBJ2-7|TRBD2
TGCGCCAGCAGCTTAGCGGGGCCCGGCTACGAGCAGTACTTC
CASSLAGPGYEQYF
>TRBV27|NA|TRBJ2-2|TRBD2
TGTGCCAGCAGTTCACCGGGACTAGCCCCCGGGGAGCTGTTTTTT
CASSSPGLAPGELFF
>TRBV7-6|NA|TRBJ2-7|NA
TGTGCCAGCAGCTCACAGCAGGGGAACCACTACGAGCAGTACTTC
CASSSQQGNHYEQYF
>TRBV19|NA|TRBJ2-1|TRBD1
TGTGCCAGTAGTATTGTCTTGGGACAGGGAAATAATGAGCAGTTCTTC
CASSIVLGQGNNEQFF
>TRBV28|NA|TRBJ2-2|NA
TGTGCCAGCAGTTTGAGGGTTGGGGAGCTGTTTTTT
CASSLRVGELFF
>TRBV7-2|NA|TRBJ1-4|NA
TGTGCCAGCAGCCCGCTCGGTTCCGCAACTAATGAAAAACTGTTTTTT
CASSPLGSATNEKLFF
>TRBV7-9|NA|TRBJ2-5|TRBD1
TGTGCCAGCAGCTTGGGACAGGGGCAGGGAGAGACCCAGTACTTC
CASSLGQGQGETQYF
>TRBV5-6|NA|TRBJ1-3|TRBD1
TGTGCCAGCAGAGCCCGGGGACAGGGATCTGGAAACACCATATATTTT
CASRARGQGSGNTIYF
>TRBV7-2|NA|TRBJ2-7|TRBD2
TGTGCCAGCAGCTCGCGGACTAGCGCCTCCTACGAGCAGTACTTC
CASSSRTSASYEQYF
>TRBV28|NA|TRBJ2-7|NA
TGTGCCAGCAGTGCATCGGACTGGTCCTACGAGCAGTACTTC
CASSASDWSYEQYF
>TRBV28|NA|TRBJ1-5|NA
TGTGCCAGCAGAGACAGTCGGGGGGCACATCAGCCCCAGCATTTT
CASRDSRGAHQPQHF
>TRBV2|NA|TRBJ2-2|NA
TGTGCCAGCAGTGGGGCATTGATGGCCGGGGAGCTGTTTTTT
CASSGALMAGELFF
>TRBV6-5|NA|TRBJ2-1|NA
TGTGCCAGCAACCCTCTAGTCGGTGAGCAGTTCTTC
CASNPLVGEQFF
>TRBV7-9|NA|TRBJ2-5|TRBD2
TGTGCCAGCAGCTTTAGCGGGAAAGAGACCCAGTACTTC
CASSFSGKETQYF
>TRBV19|few|TRBJ2-5|TRBD1
TGTGCCAGTAGTCCACAGGGGGCGCGTGAGACCCAGTACTTC
CASSPQGARETQYF
>TRBV3-1/TRBV3-2|NA|TRBJ2-5|TRBD2
TGTGCCAGCAGTCTCGATCTAGCGGCAGTAGAGACCCAGTACTTC
CASSLDLAAVETQYF
>TRBV5-1|few|TRBJ1-2|NA
TGCGCCAGCAGCTTAAGTCCCGAGTTGTATGGCTACACCTTC
CASSLSPELYGYTF
>TRBV19|NA|TRBJ2-4|NA
TGTGCCAGCAGTACCGGAGCCAAAAACATTCAGTACTTC
CASSTGAKNIQYF
>TRBV29-1|NA|TRBJ2-3|TRBD2
TGCAGCCTTGGTCTAGCGGGAGGTAGAGAGAGGGGCACAGATACGCAGTATTTT
CSLGLAGGRERGTDTQYF
>TRBV7-8|NA|TRBJ2-7|TRBD1
TGTGCCAGCAGCGACTACAGGGGGCCGTACGAGCAGTACTTC
CASSDYRGPYEQYF
>TRBV18|NA|TRBJ1-6|NA
TGTGCCAGCTCACCTCAGGGTTCGAGTTCACCCCTCCACTTT
CASSPQGSSSPLHF
>TRBV5-1|NA|TRBJ2-2|TRBD2
TGCGCCAGCAGCCCAAATAGCGGGACCTACACCGGGGAGCTGTTTTTT
CASSPNSGTYTGELFF
>TRBV7-2|NA|TRBJ1-2|TRBD1
TGTGCCAGCAGCTTATCGACAGGGACAAGACACTATGGCTACACCTTC
CASSLSTGTRHYGYTF
>TRBV9|NA|TRBJ1-1|NA
TGTGCCAGCAGCGTACGCGACAGCCTTGTGGGCACTGAAGCTTTCTTT
CASSVRDSLVGTEAFF
>TRBV5-6|NA|TRBJ2-7|TRBD2
TGTGCCAGCATCCTTAGCGGGAGGTTCAGCGAGCAGTACTTC
CASILSGRFSEQYF
>TRBV28|NA|TRBJ2-1|NA
TGTGCCAGCAGCCACTCCGGGACACTTTACAATGAGCAGTTCTTC
CASSHSGTLYNEQFF
>TRBV27|once|TRBJ1-6|NA
TGTGCCAGCAGTACAAGAACCGGGGCCCTCCACTTT
CASSTRTGALHF
>TRBV15|NA|TRBJ2-5|NA
TGTGCCACCAGCCGCATCTGGGCAGAGACCCAGTACTTC
CATSRIWAETQYF
>TRBV18|NA|TRBJ2-7|TRBD1
TGTGCCAGCTCACCACCGGTAATGACAGGGAAAAGTTACGAGCAGTACTTC
CASSPPVMTGKSYEQYF
>TRBV4-3|NA|TRBJ2-5|NA
TGCGCCAGCAGCCAAGATTTTCTTAGGGGTCAAGAGACCCAGTACTTC
CASSQDFLRGQETQYF
>TRBV3-1/TRBV3-2|NA|TRBJ2-5|NA
TGTTCCACAAGGGTTTCCGGGAAGGAGACCCAGTACTTC
CSTRVSGKETQYF
>TRBV6-5|NA|TRBJ2-5|NA
TGTGCCAGCACGCCCCCGGGGTTGGAGACCCAGTACTTC
CASTPPGLETQYF
>TRBV5-1|NA|TRBJ2-1|NA
TGCGCCAGCAGCTTGGGGCTGATGAATGAGCAGTTCTTC
CASSLGLMNEQFF
>TRBV7-2|NA|TRBJ2-7|TRBD2
TGTGCCAGCAGCTTTAGCGGGAGCGGCACCGAGCAGTACTTC
CASSFSGSGTEQYF
>TRBV28|few|TRBJ1-2|TRBD1
TGTGCCAGCAGTTTCCCCGGGACAGGGGGGGCCTATGGCTACACCTTC
CASSFPGTGGAYGYTF
>TRBV27|NA|TRBJ1-5|NA
TGTGCCAGCAGTCCCCTGGCAAACAGCAATCAGCCCCAGCATTTT
CASSPLANSNQPQHF
>TRBV29-1|NA|TRBJ2-7|NA
TGCAGCGTCCACGGGTCGAGCTCCTACGAGCAGTACTTC
CSVHGSSSYEQYF
>TRBV9|NA|TRBJ2-3|TRBD2
TGTGCCCGTCGAACTAGCGGGAGGTCACAAGGAGCGCAGTATTTT
CARRTSGRSQGAQYF